The rows below give T cell receptor beta chains drawn from one sample of a study of blood T cell repertoires in COVID-19. TCRdb's table, derived via immunoSEQ multiplex PCR, lists solely in-frame clones and lacks some. The data contain approximately 400,000 clones, around 89% of them singletons. Sequenced sample: peripheral blood. The receptors come from a middle-aged man with acute or convalescent COVID-19. CDR3s include the opening cysteine and the closing phenylalanine or tryptophan. The D gene is left open where the match is weak. Clone size is given for some rows only: seen once, a few or many times, or a class if the clone is expanded.

V gene: TRBV7-2; J gene: TRBJ1-2; clone size: .; D gene: TRBD1; CDR3 DNA: TGTGCCAGCAGCTTGGGCGGAGATGGGACAGGGAACACCTTC; CDR3 protein: CASSLGGDGTGNTF
V gene: TRBV21-1; J gene: TRBJ2-4; clone size: .; D gene: .; CDR3 DNA: TGTGCCAGCAGCAAAGGAGGAAGAAACATTCAGTACTTC; CDR3 protein: CASSKGGRNIQYF
V gene: TRBV25-1; J gene: TRBJ1-1; clone size: few; D gene: .; CDR3 DNA: TGTGCCAGCAGTGAATATGGGCGCAAGGGGCTGTCGAACACTGAAGCTTTCTTT; CDR3 protein: CASSEYGRKGLSNTEAFF
V gene: TRBV19; J gene: TRBJ2-1; clone size: .; D gene: .; CDR3 DNA: TGTGCCAGCGCACCTCCCTTCAGGTCCTACAATGAGCAGTTCTTC; CDR3 protein: CASAPPFRSYNEQFF
V gene: TRBV10-3; J gene: TRBJ1-2; clone size: .; D gene: .; CDR3 DNA: TGTGCCATCAGTGTACTCCTCAGGGGTTACACCTTC; CDR3 protein: CAISVLLRGYTF
V gene: TRBV7-9; J gene: TRBJ1-4; clone size: .; D gene: .; CDR3 DNA: TGTGCCAGCAGCTTACAGGAGGCCCATGAAAAACTGTTTTTT; CDR3 protein: CASSLQEAHEKLFF
V gene: TRBV5-1; J gene: TRBJ1-2; clone size: .; D gene: .; CDR3 DNA: TGCGCCAGCAGCTTACAACAGGGCTATGGCTACACCTTC; CDR3 protein: CASSLQQGYGYTF
V gene: TRBV27; J gene: TRBJ1-2; clone size: .; D gene: .; CDR3 DNA: TGTGCCAGCAGTTCAGTACGAGGTAACTATGGCTACACCTTC; CDR3 protein: CASSSVRGNYGYTF
V gene: TRBV7-2; J gene: TRBJ2-3; clone size: .; D gene: TRBD2; CDR3 DNA: TGTGCCAGCAGCTCCTTAGCGGGGGGTCGCACAGATACGCAGTATTTT; CDR3 protein: CASSSLAGGRTDTQYF
V gene: TRBV20-1; J gene: TRBJ2-1; clone size: .; D gene: .; CDR3 DNA: TGCAGTGCTAGTCCCGGGGTCCATGAGCAGTTCTTC; CDR3 protein: CSASPGVHEQFF
V gene: TRBV6-2/TRBV6-3; J gene: TRBJ1-5; clone size: .; D gene: .; CDR3 DNA: TGTGCCAGCAGTTACAGAGATCAGCCCCAGCATTTT; CDR3 protein: CASSYRDQPQHF
V gene: TRBV7-2; J gene: TRBJ2-7; clone size: .; D gene: TRBD1; CDR3 DNA: TGTGCCATCGGGGGGACAGGGCATTACGAGCAGTACTTC; CDR3 protein: CAIGGTGHYEQYF
V gene: TRBV7-2; J gene: TRBJ1-6; clone size: .; D gene: .; CDR3 DNA: TGTGCCAGCAGCCGGGACTCCTATAATTCACCCCTCCACTTT; CDR3 protein: CASSRDSYNSPLHF
V gene: TRBV9; J gene: TRBJ1-2; clone size: .; D gene: TRBD1; CDR3 DNA: TGTGCCAGCAGCGCGGGGACAGCTAACTATGGCTACACCTTC; CDR3 protein: CASSAGTANYGYTF
V gene: TRBV6-5; J gene: TRBJ2-7; clone size: .; D gene: .; CDR3 DNA: TGTGCCAGCAATAACGGGGGTATCGCCTACGAGCAGTACTTC; CDR3 protein: CASNNGGIAYEQYF
V gene: TRBV6-5; J gene: TRBJ1-5; clone size: .; D gene: TRBD1; CDR3 DNA: TGTGCCAGCAGTTCTCGACAGGGGTGGCAGCCCCAGCATTTT; CDR3 protein: CASSSRQGWQPQHF
V gene: TRBV5-1; J gene: TRBJ2-5; clone size: .; D gene: TRBD1; CDR3 DNA: TGCGCCAGCAGCTTGGTGACCGGGACAGGGCCCCCGGAGACCCAGTACTTC; CDR3 protein: CASSLVTGTGPPETQYF
V gene: TRBV19; J gene: TRBJ2-2; clone size: .; D gene: TRBD1; CDR3 DNA: TGTGCCAGCCTTCAGACAGGGAACGCCGGGGAGCTGTTTTTT; CDR3 protein: CASLQTGNAGELFF
V gene: TRBV28; J gene: TRBJ2-4; clone size: .; D gene: .; CDR3 DNA: TGTGCCCCCCGGACTACCGAGAACATTCAGTACTTC; CDR3 protein: CAPRTTENIQYF
V gene: TRBV28; J gene: TRBJ2-5; clone size: .; D gene: .; CDR3 DNA: TGTGCCAGCCCAGCTAGAGGGCCGGAGACCCAGTACTTC; CDR3 protein: CASPARGPETQYF
V gene: TRBV5-1; J gene: TRBJ2-1; clone size: .; D gene: .; CDR3 DNA: TGCGCCAGCAGCTTGAGCCTAGGGCTAGCGCCCTACAATGAGCAGTTCTTC; CDR3 protein: CASSLSLGLAPYNEQFF
V gene: TRBV7-9; J gene: TRBJ2-1; clone size: .; D gene: .; CDR3 DNA: TGTGCCAGCAGCCCCGTAGGGGGCTCCTACAATGAGCAGTTCTTC; CDR3 protein: CASSPVGGSYNEQFF
V gene: TRBV6-5; J gene: TRBJ2-2; clone size: .; D gene: TRBD2; CDR3 DNA: TGTGCCAGCAGTTCTAGAGCGGGAGTGGACACCGGGGAGCTGTTTTTT; CDR3 protein: CASSSRAGVDTGELFF
V gene: TRBV28; J gene: TRBJ2-1; clone size: .; D gene: .; CDR3 DNA: TGTGCCAGCAGTCCACCCTCAGACTACAATGAGCAGTTCTTC; CDR3 protein: CASSPPSDYNEQFF
V gene: TRBV28; J gene: TRBJ2-7; clone size: .; D gene: TRBD1; CDR3 DNA: TGTGCCAGCAGACCTCGGACAGGGCGCTACGAGCAGTACTTC; CDR3 protein: CASRPRTGRYEQYF
V gene: TRBV21-1; J gene: TRBJ2-4; clone size: .; D gene: .; CDR3 DNA: TGTGCCAGCTCGCCAGGGGGCTTGGCCAAAAACATTCAGTACTTC; CDR3 protein: CASSPGGLAKNIQYF
V gene: TRBV7-6; J gene: TRBJ2-7; clone size: .; D gene: TRBD1; CDR3 DNA: TGTGCCAGCAGCTTAGAAACGACAGGGGGTTCGCACGAGCAGTACTTC; CDR3 protein: CASSLETTGGSHEQYF
V gene: TRBV11-2; J gene: TRBJ2-1; clone size: .; D gene: .; CDR3 DNA: TGTGCCAGCAGGAAAACGGAGAATGAGCAGTTCTTC; CDR3 protein: CASRKTENEQFF
V gene: TRBV6-5; J gene: TRBJ2-1; clone size: .; D gene: TRBD2; CDR3 DNA: TGTGCCAGCAGTTCACTAGCGGGGGGGCTAAATGAGCAGTTCTTC; CDR3 protein: CASSSLAGGLNEQFF
V gene: TRBV5-1; J gene: TRBJ2-3; clone size: .; D gene: TRBD1; CDR3 DNA: TGCGCCAGCAGCTTGGAATTCCCAGGGGGCCGGCCAGATACGCAGTATTTT; CDR3 protein: CASSLEFPGGRPDTQYF
V gene: TRBV5-4; J gene: TRBJ2-6; clone size: .; D gene: .; CDR3 DNA: TGTGCCAGCAGCTTTAAGGACAGCTCTGGGGCCAACGTCCTGACTTTC; CDR3 protein: CASSFKDSSGANVLTF
V gene: TRBV4-3; J gene: TRBJ1-5; clone size: .; D gene: .; CDR3 DNA: TGCGCCAGCAGCCAAGAGTGGGGAGACTATAGCAATCAGCCCCAGCATTTT; CDR3 protein: CASSQEWGDYSNQPQHF
V gene: TRBV3-1/TRBV3-2; J gene: TRBJ1-5; clone size: .; D gene: .; CDR3 DNA: TGTGCCAGCAGCGGGGGGGCCGGGCAGCCCCAGCATTTT; CDR3 protein: CASSGGAGQPQHF
V gene: TRBV12-3/TRBV12-4; J gene: TRBJ2-3; clone size: .; D gene: TRBD1; CDR3 DNA: TGTGCCAGCAAGGGGGACAGTCCAGATACGCAGTATTTT; CDR3 protein: CASKGDSPDTQYF
V gene: TRBV9; J gene: TRBJ2-7; clone size: .; D gene: .; CDR3 DNA: TGTGCCAGCAGCGTAGGGACTTTGAACAACTACGAGCAGTACTTC; CDR3 protein: CASSVGTLNNYEQYF
V gene: TRBV11-2; J gene: TRBJ2-2; clone size: once; D gene: .; CDR3 DNA: TGTGCCAGCAGCCCGAATCTGGCGGGAAACACCGGGGAGCTGTTTTTT; CDR3 protein: CASSPNLAGNTGELFF
V gene: TRBV19; J gene: TRBJ1-1; clone size: .; D gene: TRBD1; CDR3 DNA: TGTGCCAGTAGCACATGGGACAGCGAGAACACTGAAGCTTTCTTT; CDR3 protein: CASSTWDSENTEAFF
V gene: TRBV28; J gene: TRBJ1-3; clone size: .; D gene: .; CDR3 DNA: TGTGCCAGCAGTTTTGGGGGGGCCGGAAACACCATATATTTT; CDR3 protein: CASSFGGAGNTIYF
V gene: TRBV9; J gene: TRBJ1-2; clone size: once; D gene: TRBD1; CDR3 DNA: TGTGCCAGCAGCCCCAGAGGGGGCGATGGCTACACCTTC; CDR3 protein: CASSPRGGDGYTF
V gene: TRBV7-9; J gene: TRBJ1-2; clone size: .; D gene: .; CDR3 DNA: TGTGCCAGCAGCTTAGCGCAGGCGGGCTATGGCTACACCTTC; CDR3 protein: CASSLAQAGYGYTF
V gene: TRBV5-1; J gene: TRBJ1-1; clone size: .; D gene: .; CDR3 DNA: TGCGCCAGCAGCCCAGGGGACACTGAAGCTTTCTTT; CDR3 protein: CASSPGDTEAFF
V gene: TRBV28; J gene: TRBJ1-2; clone size: .; D gene: TRBD1; CDR3 DNA: TGTGCCAGCAGGCCTCGGGACAGGGCCTATGGCTACACCTTC; CDR3 protein: CASRPRDRAYGYTF
V gene: TRBV5-1; J gene: TRBJ1-2; clone size: once; D gene: .; CDR3 DNA: TGCGCCAGCAGCCCTGGGACATTTAACTATGGCTACACCTTC; CDR3 protein: CASSPGTFNYGYTF
V gene: TRBV13; J gene: TRBJ1-1; clone size: .; D gene: .; CDR3 DNA: TGTGCCAGCAGCTTGGACAGTTCCGCTGAAGCTTTCTTT; CDR3 protein: CASSLDSSAEAFF
V gene: TRBV19; J gene: TRBJ1-2; clone size: .; D gene: .; CDR3 DNA: TGTGCCAGTAGTATCGGCGGGGATGGCTACACCTTC; CDR3 protein: CASSIGGDGYTF
V gene: TRBV19; J gene: TRBJ2-2; clone size: few; D gene: TRBD1; CDR3 DNA: TGTGCCAGTAGTCGCGTCCGGGACAGGCTGTCCGGGGAGCTGTTTTTT; CDR3 protein: CASSRVRDRLSGELFF
V gene: TRBV5-1; J gene: TRBJ1-2; clone size: .; D gene: TRBD1; CDR3 DNA: TGCGCCAGCAGCTTGGGCGTGCAGGGGGTAGACTATGGCTACACCTTC; CDR3 protein: CASSLGVQGVDYGYTF
V gene: TRBV10-3; J gene: TRBJ1-5; clone size: .; D gene: .; CDR3 DNA: TGTGCCATCAGTGAGTCAGGGGGGGGCAATCAGCCCCAGCATTTT; CDR3 protein: CAISESGGGNQPQHF